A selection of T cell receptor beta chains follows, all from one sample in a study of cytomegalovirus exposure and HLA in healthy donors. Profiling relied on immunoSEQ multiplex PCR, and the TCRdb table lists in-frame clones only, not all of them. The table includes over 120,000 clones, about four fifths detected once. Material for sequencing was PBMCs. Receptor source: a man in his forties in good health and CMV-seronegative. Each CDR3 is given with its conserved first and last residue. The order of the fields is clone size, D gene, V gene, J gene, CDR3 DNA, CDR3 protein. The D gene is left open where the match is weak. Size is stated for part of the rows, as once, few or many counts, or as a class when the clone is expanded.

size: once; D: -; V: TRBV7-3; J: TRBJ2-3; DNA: TGTGCCAGCAGCCCCCCGGGGGTCCGTGATACGCAGTATTTT; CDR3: CASSPPGVRDTQYF
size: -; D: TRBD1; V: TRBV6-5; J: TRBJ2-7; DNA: TGTGCCAGCAGGGGACAGCGGCGGGACGAGCAGTACTTC; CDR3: CASRGQRRDEQYF
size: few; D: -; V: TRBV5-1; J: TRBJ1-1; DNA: TGCGCCAGCAGCTTGGTGGCAGGTATTTTGACTGAAGCTTTCTTT; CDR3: CASSLVAGILTEAFF
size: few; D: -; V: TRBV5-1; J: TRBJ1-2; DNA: TGCGCCAGCAGCTTGGGCAGGGATCTCTCTGGCTACACCTTC; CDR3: CASSLGRDLSGYTF
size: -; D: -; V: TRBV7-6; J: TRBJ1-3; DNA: TGTGCCAGCAGCTTAGCCGGGGTGGACACCATATATTTT; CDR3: CASSLAGVDTIYF
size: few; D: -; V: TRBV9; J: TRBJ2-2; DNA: TGTGCCAGTCAACAGAACACGAACACCGGGGAGCTGTTTTTT; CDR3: CASQQNTNTGELFF
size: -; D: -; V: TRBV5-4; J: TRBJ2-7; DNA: TGTGCCAGCAGCTTATGGGTAGGGCGGACTCCCTACGAGCAGTACTTC; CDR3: CASSLWVGRTPYEQYF
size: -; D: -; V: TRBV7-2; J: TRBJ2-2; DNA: TGTGCCAGCAGCTCCCAGGGGATCGGGGAGCTGTTTTTT; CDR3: CASSSQGIGELFF
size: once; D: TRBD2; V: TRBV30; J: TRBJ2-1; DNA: TGTGCCTGGGACCGTATGGGGGGGGTATCCAATGAGCAGTTCTTC; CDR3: CAWDRMGGVSNEQFF
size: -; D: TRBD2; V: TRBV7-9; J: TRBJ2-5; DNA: TGTGCCAGCAGCGGGGGGGGTCCAGAGACCCAGTACTTC; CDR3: CASSGGGPETQYF
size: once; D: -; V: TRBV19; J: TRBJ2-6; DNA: TGTGCCAGTAGTACGGGCTCTGGGGCCAACGTCCTGACTTTC; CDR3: CASSTGSGANVLTF
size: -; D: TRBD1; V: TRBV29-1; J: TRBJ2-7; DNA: TGCAGCGTTGGGACAGGGGTCTCCTACGAGCAGTACTTC; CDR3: CSVGTGVSYEQYF
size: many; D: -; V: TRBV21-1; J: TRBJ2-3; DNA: TGTGCCAGCAGCAAAGCGGGGGGGCGCACAGATACGCAGTATTTT; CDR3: CASSKAGGRTDTQYF
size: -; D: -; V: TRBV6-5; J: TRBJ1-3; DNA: TGTGCCAGCAGTTACTCTCGAGCGAGCTCTGGAAACACCATATATTTT; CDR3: CASSYSRASSGNTIYF
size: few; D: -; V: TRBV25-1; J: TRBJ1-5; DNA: TGTGCCAGCAGTGAACCGTTAGCTTTGGTTAGCAATCAGCCCCAGCATTTT; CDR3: CASSEPLALVSNQPQHF
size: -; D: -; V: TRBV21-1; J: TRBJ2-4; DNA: TGTGCCAGCAGTCTTACAGGGAATTCCATTCAGTACTTC; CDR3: CASSLTGNSIQYF
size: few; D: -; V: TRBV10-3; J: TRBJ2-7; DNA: TGTGCCATCAGTGGGGGACTGCTTACTACCTACGAGCAGTACTTC; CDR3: CAISGGLLTTYEQYF
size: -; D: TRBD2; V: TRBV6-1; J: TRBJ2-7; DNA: TGTGCCAGCAGTGAAAGTGCGGGGGGCCTGAGCTCCTACGAGCAGTACTTC; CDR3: CASSESAGGLSSYEQYF
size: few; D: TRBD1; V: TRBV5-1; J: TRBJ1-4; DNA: TGCGCCAGCAGCCTAGGGGGCCCGGAAGAAAAACTGTTTTTT; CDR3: CASSLGGPEEKLFF
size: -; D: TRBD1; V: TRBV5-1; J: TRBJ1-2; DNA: TGCGCCAGCAGCTTTGGGACAGCTAACTATGGCTACACCTTC; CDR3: CASSFGTANYGYTF
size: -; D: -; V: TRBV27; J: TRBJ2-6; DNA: TGTGCCAGCAGTAAGGACTTTCTAACAACTGGGGCCAACGTCCTGACTTTC; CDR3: CASSKDFLTTGANVLTF
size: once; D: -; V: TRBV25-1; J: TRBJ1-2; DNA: TGTGCCAGCAGTGGAGACAAACGCGGCTACACCTTC; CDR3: CASSGDKRGYTF
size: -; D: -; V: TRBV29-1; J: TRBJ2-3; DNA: TGCAGCGTTGAAGGATCCTTAGGCACAGATACGCAGTATTTT; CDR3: CSVEGSLGTDTQYF
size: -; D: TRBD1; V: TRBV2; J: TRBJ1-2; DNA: TGTGCCAGCAGTGAAGGGGGACAGTGGCGCTATGGCTACACCTTC; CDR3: CASSEGGQWRYGYTF
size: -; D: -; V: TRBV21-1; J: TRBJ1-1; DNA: TGTGCCAGCAGCGGCGACAGGGGGATGAACACTGAAGCTTTCTTT; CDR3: CASSGDRGMNTEAFF
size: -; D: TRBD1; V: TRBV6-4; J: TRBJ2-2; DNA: TGTGCCAGCAGTCAGCAGACAGGGCGAGCCGGGGAGCTGTTTTTT; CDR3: CASSQQTGRAGELFF
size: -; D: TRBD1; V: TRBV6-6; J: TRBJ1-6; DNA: TGTGCCAGCAGCCTACAGGGGGCAATGTCGGATTCACCCCTCCACTTT; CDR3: CASSLQGAMSDSPLHF
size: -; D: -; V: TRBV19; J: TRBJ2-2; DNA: TGTGCCAGTAGACAACAGGGGAACACCGGGGAGCTGTTTTTT; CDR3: CASRQQGNTGELFF
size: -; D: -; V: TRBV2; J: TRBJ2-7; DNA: TGTGCCAGCCGGACTGGGTCCTACGAGCAGTACTTC; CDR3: CASRTGSYEQYF
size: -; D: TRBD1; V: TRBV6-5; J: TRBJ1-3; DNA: TGTGCCAGCAGTCCCCCGACAGGGAGAAACACCATATATTTT; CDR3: CASSPPTGRNTIYF
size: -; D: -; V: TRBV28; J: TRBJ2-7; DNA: TGTGCCAGCAGCACCGACAGCTACGAGCAGTACTTC; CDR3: CASSTDSYEQYF
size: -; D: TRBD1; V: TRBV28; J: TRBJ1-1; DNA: TGTGCCAGCAGTACTGGACAGGGGGCGGCTTTCTTT; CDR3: CASSTGQGAAFF
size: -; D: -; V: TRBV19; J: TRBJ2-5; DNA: TGTGCCAGTAGCTCCCCCGGTGGGCCCCAAGAGACCCAGTACTTC; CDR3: CASSSPGGPQETQYF
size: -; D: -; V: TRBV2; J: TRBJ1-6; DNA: TGTGCCAGCAGGGAACAGGGCTCCTATAATTCACCCCTCCACTTT; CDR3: CASREQGSYNSPLHF
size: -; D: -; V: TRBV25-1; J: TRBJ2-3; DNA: TGTGCCAGCAGACACTCCGGGACAACCAAAGGTTATACGCAGTATTTT; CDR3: CASRHSGTTKGYTQYF
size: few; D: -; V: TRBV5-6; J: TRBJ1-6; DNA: TGTGCCAGCAGTTCAGAAGGGGGTTCCTATAATTCACCCCTCCACTTT; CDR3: CASSSEGGSYNSPLHF
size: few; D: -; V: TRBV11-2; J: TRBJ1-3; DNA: TGTGCCAGCAGCCACCCGGGGGGAGGGAACACCATATATTTT; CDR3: CASSHPGGGNTIYF
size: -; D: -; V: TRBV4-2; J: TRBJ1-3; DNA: TGTGCCAGCAGCCGCTTTTCGGGGGGAAGCTCTGGAAACACCATATATTTT; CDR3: CASSRFSGGSSGNTIYF
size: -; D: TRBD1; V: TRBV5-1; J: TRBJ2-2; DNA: TGCGCCAGCAGCAGGGGACAGCTCTCTGACACCGGGGAGCTGTTTTTT; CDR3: CASSRGQLSDTGELFF
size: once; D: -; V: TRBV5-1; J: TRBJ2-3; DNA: TGCGCCAGCAGCTTGGGAGGCACAGGACCACGCACAGATACGCAGTATTTT; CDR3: CASSLGGTGPRTDTQYF
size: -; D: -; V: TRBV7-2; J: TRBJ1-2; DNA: TGTGCCAGCAGCTTACGACATTGGGATGGCTACACCTTC; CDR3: CASSLRHWDGYTF
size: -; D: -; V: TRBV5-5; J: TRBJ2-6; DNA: TGTGCCAGCAGCTTGGGTGAGGGTGGCTCCTCTGGGGCCAACGTCCTGACTTTC; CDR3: CASSLGEGGSSGANVLTF
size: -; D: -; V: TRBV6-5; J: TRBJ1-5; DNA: TGTGCCAGCAAACAAACAGGTAGCAACCAGCCCCAGCATTTT; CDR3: CASKQTGSNQPQHF
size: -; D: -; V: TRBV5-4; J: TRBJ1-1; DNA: TGTGCCAGCAGCTTGGGGGCAGGCCTCTTGAACACTGAAGCTTTCTTT; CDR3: CASSLGAGLLNTEAFF
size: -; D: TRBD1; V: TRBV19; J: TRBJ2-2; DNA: TGTGCCAGTGGGGAACAGGGGGATGGCGGGGAGCTGTTTTTT; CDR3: CASGEQGDGGELFF
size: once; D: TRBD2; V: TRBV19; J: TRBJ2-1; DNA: TGTGCCAGTAGTGCGATGGGACTAGCGGGGGGCCGGGACAATGAGCAGTTCTTC; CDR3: CASSAMGLAGGRDNEQFF
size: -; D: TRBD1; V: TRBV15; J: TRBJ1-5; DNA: TGTGCCACCAGCATATCAACAGGGGGGGGTCAGCCCCAGCATTTT; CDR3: CATSISTGGGQPQHF
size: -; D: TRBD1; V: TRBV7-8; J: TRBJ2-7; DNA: TGTGCCAGCAGCCTCAGGGGGCGAAGTGACTACGAGCAGTACTTC; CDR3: CASSLRGRSDYEQYF
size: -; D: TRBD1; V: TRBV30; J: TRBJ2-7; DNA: TGTGCCTGGCGTGGGACAGGGGGTAGGAGCTCCTACGAGCAGTACTTC; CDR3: CAWRGTGGRSSYEQYF
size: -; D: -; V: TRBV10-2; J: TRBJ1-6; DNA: TGCGCCAGCAGTGAGGGACAAGGAACTTATAATTCACCCCTCCACTTT; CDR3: CASSEGQGTYNSPLHF
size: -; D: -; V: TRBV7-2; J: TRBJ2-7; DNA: TGTGCCAGCAGCTTCCTTCAGGGTACCTACGAGCAGTACTTC; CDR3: CASSFLQGTYEQYF
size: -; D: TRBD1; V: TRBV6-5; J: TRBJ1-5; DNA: TGTGCCAGCAGCCGACAGGGACAGGGTCAGCCCCAGCATTTT; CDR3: CASSRQGQGQPQHF
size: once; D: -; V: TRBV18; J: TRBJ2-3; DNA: TGTGCCAGCTCATTTTCGAGATCTAGCACAGATACGCAGTATTTT; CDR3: CASSFSRSSTDTQYF
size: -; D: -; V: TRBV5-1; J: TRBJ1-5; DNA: TGCGCCAGCAGCGGGGCTGGGGAACAGCCCCAGCATTTT; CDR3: CASSGAGEQPQHF
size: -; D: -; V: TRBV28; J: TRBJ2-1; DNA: TGTGCCAGCAGTCCACCAGGGGCAGCTCGGGATGAGCAGTTCTTC; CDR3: CASSPPGAARDEQFF